This T cell receptor (beta chain) comes out of a study of T cells in localized non-small cell lung cancer (dated by TCRdb to 2019 to 2021). For the wider study: The study examined T cell repertoires in hundreds of patients with early-stage NSCLC and compared tumors with uninvolved tumor-adjacent lungs. The cohort comprised approximately 240 treatment-naïve NSCLC patients with resected, localized lung tumors. NSCLC patients had a mean age of around 61 years, and around 130 were male and 85 to 110 female. Summary of the overall study and its limitations: Because multi-region sequencing of the tumors was not done, intratumor heterogeneity could not be ruled out. Uninvolved tumor-adjacent lung showed the highest T cell clonality, higher than tumor, which suggests more focused antigenic responses in the uninvolved tumor-adjacent lung. Of the top 100 tumor clones, a median of roughly 60 were detected in paired uninvolved adjacent lung; approximately 28 were also among that lung's top 100. Longer overall survival was associated with higher T cell density in blood, whereas shorter survival was associated with higher clonality in adjacent lung. Because the study design was exploratory, TCR variables were selected using unadjusted p-values without false-discovery rate correction.

The immunoSEQ Assay was used to sequence TCR beta CDR3 regions from DNA. On the authors' methods: To compute T cell density, TCR beta template counts were normalized to usable DNA, which was estimated by amplifying housekeeping genes. The preseqR package was used to estimate richness by extrapolating to 400,000 templates for PBMC samples and to 120,000 templates for tissue samples. Clonality was defined as one minus Pielou's evenness. Differential abundance testing on productive amino-acid clonotypes, with a minimum total count of 5 and an alpha of 0.1, was used to identify tissue-enriched TCRs. The Jaccard Index and the Morisita Overlap Index were used to measure how much the repertoires overlapped between compartments. GLIPH clustered TCR beta CDR3s with public tetramer-defined viral CDR3s; viral motifs required at least three viral sequences plus V-gene enrichment. Here the immuneACCESS table is served through TCRdb, limited to in-frame sequences with V and J called. Missing clones are a known gap in these copies; in checked studies unresolved V genes cover under half, and the rest lacks a known reason. D and trimming were read from the DNA, whereas the V and J calls and clone size are those reported in that table. The sample table lists 30,000 to 35,000 clones, about nine tenths of them with a count of one. Clones ranked in the top ten supply 4.2% of the sample.

The CDR3 goes from the cysteine to the phenylalanine over 14 residues. The kept DNA is CDR3 alone, 42 bases in frame from the first base. Trimming at the junction amounts to 3 bases on V and 5 bases on J, and the germline ends lie 8 bases apart. CDR1 and CDR2, per the germline V gene (reference sequence), are MNHEY and SMNVEV. At diagnosis, peripheral blood, uninvolved tumor-adjacent lung and tumor were collected and were preserved as a mix of fresh-frozen and FFPE material. Blood samples were analyzed as peripheral blood mononuclear cells for TCR repertoire profiling. Regarding this clone: No antigen is known for it. Base qualities are not at hand, and no much larger clone is one base apart.

This receptor was obtained from a woman aged 40-75 years with stage I lung adenocarcinoma. Sequenced material: peripheral blood, taken before any cancer treatment. The chain was built from TRBV27 and TRBJ1-6; the D gene assignment is ambiguous. The nucleotide sequence reads TGTGCCAGCAGTTTCCGACACAATAATTCACCCCTCCACTTT. Translated, it gives CASSFRHNNSPLHF.